Detailed here is one T cell receptor (beta chain). Antigen unknown. These data come from a study of shared clonotypes between healthy human individuals. Study conclusions and caveats: Among the subsets, naive ones generally showed larger estimated richness than memory ones.

The V end lost 1 base, the J end lost 7 bases, and 14 bases lay between the germline ends. This CDR3 comprises 14 residues. The germline gives CDR1 SEHNR, CDR2 FQNEAQ (reference sequence). Sequencing used immunoSEQ multiplex PCR; TCRdb keeps in-frame clones, though not all of them. Among approximately 2.5 million clones listed, roughly 92% were seen once. This chain connects TRBV7-9 to TRBJ2-7, with D perhaps given as TRBD1 or TRBD2 (6 bases each). The receptor's source is a man younger than 30 in good health. The specimen sequenced was naive CD4+ T cells sorted from blood. As to subset: CD45RA+ positively selected. In DNA form, the CDR3 reads TGTGCCAGCAGCTTAGGGGGGGCCCTTGTAGAGCAGTACTTC. This gives the protein CASSLGGALVEQYF. The variable domain in full, completed from reference TRBV7-9 and TRBJ2-7, reads DTGVSQNPRHKITKRGQNVTFRCDPISEHNRLYWYRQTLGQGPEFLTYFQNEAQLEKSRLLSDRFSAERPKGSFSTLEIQRTEQGDSAMYLCASSLGGALVEQYFGPGTRLTVT.